The clone carrying this T cell receptor beta chain occurred a few times. The identical CDR3 is also encoded by other nucleotide sequences in the sample. These data are taken from a study of blood T cell repertoires in COVID-19. Study overall: Acute and convalescent COVID-19 specimens originated in the United States, Italy and Spain. In each case, the material was cDNA or gDNA derived from T cells, B-cell-depleted T cells, or PBMCs.

In the original workflow: For nucleated cells, counts were estimated from reference gene primer amplification. Data came from immunoSEQ multiplex PCR; TCRdb stores just in-frame clones and leaves some out. V and J calls and clone size are as listed in that table; D and trimming were resolved from the DNA. This sample has some 260,000 clones; roughly 84% occur once, and the top ten carry about 3.4%. V gave up 3 bases and J gave up 4 bases; unmatched junction bases: 2. The CDR3 consists of 13 residues. The V gene's germline CDR1 is SGHRS and CDR2 YFSETQ. This sequence joins TRBV5-1 and TRBJ2-7; 9 bases align to TRBD1. Sequenced: peripheral blood. The sequence was obtained from a woman between 18 and 29 years old with acute or convalescent COVID-19. Here the CDR3 reads CASSWGQGYEQYF. CDR3 sequence (DNA): TGCGCCAGCAGCTGGGGACAGGGATACGAGCAGTACTTC.